This is a list of T cell receptor beta chains from one sample in a study of T cell responses to AZD1222 COVID-19 vaccine. Sequencing used immunoSEQ multiplex PCR; TCRdb keeps in-frame clones, though not all of them. The repertoire consists of around 170,000 clones, with around nine tenths occurring once and the leading ten covering roughly 1.6%. Sequences were derived from peripheral blood, sampled on day 0 of AZD1222 vaccination. These TCRs come from an adult in good health. The CDR3 runs from the conserved cysteine through the conserved F or W. The D gene is left open where the match is weak. Size values are once, few and many counts, or a class for expanded clones, and some rows have none.

D gene,J gene,V gene,clone size,CDR3 protein,CDR3 DNA
TRBD1,TRBJ1-6,TRBV5-1,-,CASSSRTGTSGDSPLHF,TGCGCCAGCAGTTCGCGGACAGGGACTTCCGGCGATTCACCCCTCCACTTT
TRBD1,TRBJ1-6,TRBV30,-,CAWELPGTGLTPLHF,TGTGCCTGGGAGCTCCCCGGGACAGGGTTGACACCCCTCCACTTT
-,TRBJ1-2,TRBV2,-,CASSENKGQGQLYGYTF,TGTGCCAGCAGTGAAAACAAGGGTCAGGGCCAGCTCTATGGCTACACCTTC
-,TRBJ1-5,TRBV4-1,-,CASSQGRGGGPQHF,TGCGCCAGCAGCCAAGGGCGGGGTGGGGGGCCCCAGCATTTT
-,TRBJ1-2,TRBV6-5,-,CASKRDSYGYTF,TGTGCCAGCAAGCGGGATTCCTATGGCTACACCTTC
-,TRBJ2-3,TRBV7-3,-,CASSLSSSRSTDTQYF,TGTGCCAGCAGCTTATCTAGTAGCCGAAGCACAGATACGCAGTATTTT
-,TRBJ1-5,TRBV2,-,CASSEALRGNQPQHF,TGTGCCAGCAGTGAAGCGCTTCGGGGAAATCAGCCCCAGCATTTT
-,TRBJ1-2,TRBV28,-,CASSSYRVNYGYTF,TGTGCCAGCAGTTCCTACAGGGTTAACTATGGCTACACCTTC
-,TRBJ1-1,TRBV6-1,-,CASSEYREAFF,TGTGCCAGCAGTGAATACAGGGAAGCTTTCTTT
-,TRBJ1-2,TRBV30,once,CAWSRLLRDFYGYTF,TGTGCCTGGAGCCGACTTCTCCGGGACTTCTATGGCTACACCTTC
-,TRBJ2-7,TRBV28,once,CASSPDISLYEQYF,TGTGCCAGCAGTCCCGATATATCCCTTTACGAGCAGTACTTC
TRBD2,TRBJ2-7,TRBV6-2/TRBV6-3,-,CASSRLVTSESYEQYF,TGTGCCAGCAGTCGGCTGGTAACTAGCGAGTCCTACGAGCAGTACTTC
-,TRBJ2-5,TRBV24-1,-,CAIGAQETQYF,TGTGCCATAGGGGCCCAAGAGACCCAGTACTTC
-,TRBJ1-2,TRBV7-2,-,CASSLGGQLYGYTF,TGTGCCAGCAGCTTAGGCGGGCAGCTCTATGGCTACACCTTC
TRBD2,TRBJ2-1,TRBV2,-,CASTPVLAGLGNEQFF,TGTGCCAGCACTCCCGTACTAGCGGGGTTAGGAAATGAGCAGTTCTTC
-,TRBJ2-7,TRBV6-5,-,CASSSTEPTREQYF,TGTGCCAGCAGTTCGACGGAACCTACCCGCGAGCAGTACTTC
TRBD2,TRBJ2-1,TRBV4-1,-,CASSQVMGLAANEQFF,TGCGCCAGCAGCCAAGTTATGGGACTAGCTGCAAATGAGCAGTTCTTC
-,TRBJ1-6,TRBV12-3/TRBV12-4,-,CASSLTDNSPLHF,TGTGCCAGCAGTTTGACGGACAATTCACCCCTCCACTTT
-,TRBJ1-3,TRBV11-2,-,CASSLISDTIYF,TGTGCCAGCAGCTTAATAAGTGACACCATATATTTT
TRBD1,TRBJ1-3,TRBV27,-,CASSLQGSGNTIYF,TGTGCCAGCAGTCTACAGGGGTCTGGAAACACCATATATTTT
TRBD1,TRBJ1-2,TRBV19,-,CASSTLTGSYGYTF,TGTGCCAGTAGTACCCTGACAGGGTCCTATGGCTACACCTTC
-,TRBJ1-5,TRBV28,-,CASSPYDSNQPQHF,TGTGCCAGCAGCCCTTACGACAGCAATCAGCCCCAGCATTTT
TRBD1,TRBJ2-7,TRBV28,-,CASSGQGAYEQYF,TGTGCCAGCAGTGGACAGGGGGCGTACGAGCAGTACTTC
TRBD1,TRBJ1-2,TRBV2,-,CASSETYRGGYTF,TGTGCCAGCAGTGAAACGTACAGGGGCGGCTACACCTTC
-,TRBJ2-6,TRBV25-1,-,CASSEPGANPSGANVLTF,TGTGCCAGCAGTGAGCCAGGGGCCAATCCATCTGGGGCCAACGTCCTGACTTTC
TRBD1,TRBJ1-1,TRBV9,once,CASSVETGMNTEAFF,TGTGCCAGCAGCGTAGAGACAGGGATGAACACTGAAGCTTTCTTT
-,TRBJ1-5,TRBV6-5,once,CASRTAGSSNQPQHF,TGTGCCAGTCGCACGGCGGGGAGTAGCAATCAGCCCCAGCATTTT
TRBD1,TRBJ2-7,TRBV19,-,CASSIPGGGYEQYF,TGTGCCAGTAGTATTCCAGGGGGCGGTTACGAGCAGTACTTC
-,TRBJ1-6,TRBV18,-,CASSPRRNESPLHF,TGTGCCAGCTCACCACGGAGAAATGAGTCACCCCTCCACTTT
-,TRBJ2-6,TRBV4-2,-,CASSLEDRYFSGANVLTF,TGTGCCAGCAGCCTAGAGGACAGATATTTTTCTGGGGCCAACGTCCTGACTTTC
-,TRBJ1-2,TRBV6-1,-,CASSAEVLTLNYGYTF,TGTGCCAGCAGTGCCGAGGTTTTGACACTTAACTATGGCTACACCTTC
-,TRBJ2-2,TRBV4-3,-,CASSQDRGSGNTGELFF,TGCGCCAGCAGCCAAGATAGGGGATCAGGGAACACCGGGGAGCTGTTTTTT
-,TRBJ1-6,TRBV6-5,once,CASSSYNSPLHF,TGTGCCAGCAGTTCTTATAATTCACCCCTCCACTTT
-,TRBJ1-1,TRBV19,once,CASSMRNGEDEAFF,TGTGCCAGTAGTATGCGGAATGGGGAGGATGAAGCTTTCTTT
-,TRBJ1-3,TRBV25-1,-,CASSTEAGHSGNTIYF,TGTGCCAGCAGCACCGAAGCGGGGCACTCTGGAAACACCATATATTTT
-,TRBJ2-7,TRBV11-1,few,CASSDSGTPYEQYF,TGTGCCAGCAGCGATTCCGGGACGCCCTACGAGCAGTACTTC
-,TRBJ1-1,TRBV10-2,-,CASSDTVLWDIAFF,TGCGCCAGCAGTGATACAGTTCTGTGGGACATCGCTTTCTTT
TRBD1,TRBJ1-5,TRBV7-2,-,CASTQDRGVQPQHF,TGTGCCAGCACCCAGGACAGGGGCGTCCAGCCCCAGCATTTT
TRBD1,TRBJ1-5,TRBV7-2,-,CASSGRTGNNQPQHF,TGTGCCAGCAGCGGTAGGACAGGGAACAATCAGCCCCAGCATTTT
-,TRBJ2-7,TRBV24-1,-,CATSETVEGLQYF,TGTGCCACCAGTGAAACGGTCGAGGGCTTGCAGTACTTC
-,TRBJ1-6,TRBV7-2,-,CASSLNVGGRGSPLHF,TGTGCCAGCAGCTTAAACGTGGGGGGGCGGGGGTCACCCCTCCACTTT
TRBD1,TRBJ1-2,TRBV19,-,CASSTTGTGNGYTF,TGTGCCAGTAGCACTACCGGGACAGGGAATGGCTACACCTTC
TRBD1,TRBJ2-2,TRBV6-2/TRBV6-3,-,CASSPRRGPNTGELFF,TGTGCCAGCAGCCCCCGCAGGGGGCCGAATACCGGGGAGCTGTTTTTT
TRBD1,TRBJ1-1,TRBV25-1,-,CASSWGTGVNTEAFF,TGTGCCAGCAGTTGGGGGACAGGAGTGAACACTGAAGCTTTCTTT
-,TRBJ2-3,TRBV6-5,-,CASWGVTQYF,TGTGCCAGCTGGGGGGTTACGCAGTATTTT
TRBD1,TRBJ1-1,TRBV9,-,CASSARTGGTEAFF,TGTGCCAGCAGCGCCCGGACAGGGGGCACTGAAGCTTTCTTT
-,TRBJ1-6,TRBV7-8,-,CASSPRHGNSPLHF,TGTGCCAGCAGCCCTAGACACGGAAATTCACCCCTCCACTTT
TRBD1,TRBJ1-1,TRBV5-5,-,CASSLAWRDSRNTEAFF,TGTGCCAGCAGCTTGGCCTGGAGGGACAGCCGGAACACTGAAGCTTTCTTT
-,TRBJ2-4,TRBV5-1,-,CASSLGGSERNIQYF,TGCGCCAGCAGCTTGGGGGGTAGTGAGAGAAACATTCAGTACTTC
TRBD1,TRBJ2-2,TRBV7-6,-,CASSQKQGPWTGELFF,TGTGCCAGCAGCCAGAAACAGGGGCCATGGACCGGGGAGCTGTTTTTT
-,TRBJ1-1,TRBV4-2,once,CASSRSWSEGKVNTEAFF,TGTGCCAGCAGCCGATCTTGGTCAGAGGGAAAGGTAAACACTGAAGCTTTCTTT
-,TRBJ1-6,TRBV6-2/TRBV6-3,-,CASSYSVHLNSPLHF,TGTGCCAGCAGTTACTCGGTGCACCTTAATTCACCCCTCCACTTT
-,TRBJ1-1,TRBV5-1,-,CASSLRTSSTNTEAFF,TGCGCCAGCAGCCTAAGGACAAGCTCAACGAACACTGAAGCTTTCTTT
-,TRBJ1-6,TRBV5-6,-,CASSLVRQSSYNSPLHF,TGTGCCAGCAGCTTGGTTCGCCAGAGCTCCTATAATTCACCCCTCCACTTT
-,TRBJ2-7,TRBV21-1,-,CASSRGQILRGQYF,TGTGCCAGCAGCAGGGGGCAGATCCTACGAGGGCAGTACTTC